This T cell receptor (beta chain) was captured by sequencing in a study of response to subunit inactivated influenza vaccine. TCRdb independently ran MiXCR on the RT-PCR reads; one entry per CDR3 protein. This table holds a few hundred thousand distinct CDR3 sequences, 13% to 15% found once. This clonotype has a count of ten or more. What it recognizes is unknown. The germline CDR1 and CDR2 sequences are SGHTA and FQGNSA. V lost 4 bases and J lost 0; bases outside the gene matches: 3. This CDR3 is 16 amino acids long. Study observations and caveats: The authors proposed limited new T cell recruitment per seasonal influenza vaccination.

The receptor was derived from a man over 45 who received an inactivated influenza vaccine. The chain is built from TRBV7-2 and TRBJ2-3; 11 bases agree with TRBD1. The sample was PBMCs from blood, taken about 12 days after vaccination. CDR3 DNA sequence: TGTGCCAGCAGCTGGGGGACAGGGGGTAGCACAGATACGCAGTATTTT. Encoded protein: CASSWGTGGSTDTQYF.